The sequence of this T cell receptor beta chain was determined in a study of blood T cells in healthy people across ages. General study results and limits: TCR beta diversity per million T cells fell roughly linearly with age.

This clonotype has just a few counts. Its target is unknown. The germline V gene has CDR1 SQVTM and CDR2 ANQGSEA. The CDR3 extends over 12 amino acids. V was cut by 4 bases and J by 8 bases, with 11 bases left in between. Sample donors were healthy Caucasian individuals that came from Russia, aged 6 to 90. Then a second PCR, running about 7 to 11 cycles, was carried out with a sample-barcoded 5' primer and a J-beta primer mix. TCRdb reprocessed the 5' RACE reads via MiXCR and lists one record per CDR3 protein. The data show about 900,000 distinct CDR3 sequences, approximately 65% seen once. This TCR was sampled from a man younger than 40 in good health. The J gene is TRBJ1-4, the V gene TRBV29-1, with D perhaps matching TRBD1 (5 bases). The sample consisted of blood. The CDR3 spells CSVGAGREKLFF. The CDR3 nucleotides read TGCAGCGTTGGGGCAGGGAGAGAAAAACTGTTTTTT.